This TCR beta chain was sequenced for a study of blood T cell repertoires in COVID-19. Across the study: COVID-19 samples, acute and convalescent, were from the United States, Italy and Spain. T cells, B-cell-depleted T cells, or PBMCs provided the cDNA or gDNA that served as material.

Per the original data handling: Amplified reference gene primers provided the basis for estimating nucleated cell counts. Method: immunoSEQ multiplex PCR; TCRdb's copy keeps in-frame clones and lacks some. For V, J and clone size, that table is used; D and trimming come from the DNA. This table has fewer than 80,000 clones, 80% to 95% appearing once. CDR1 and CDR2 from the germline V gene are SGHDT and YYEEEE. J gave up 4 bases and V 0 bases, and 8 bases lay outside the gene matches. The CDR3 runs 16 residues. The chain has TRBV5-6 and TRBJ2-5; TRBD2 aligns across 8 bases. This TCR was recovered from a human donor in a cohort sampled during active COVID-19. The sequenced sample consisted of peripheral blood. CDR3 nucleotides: TGTGCCAGCAGCTTGGTAATGGCGGGGGGTCGAGAGACCCAGTACTTC. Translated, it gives CASSLVMAGGRETQYF.